Listed below are T cell receptor beta chains from one sample, sequenced in a study of cytomegalovirus exposure and HLA in healthy donors. Data came from immunoSEQ multiplex PCR; TCRdb stores just in-frame clones and leaves some out. In the table there are over 100,000 clones, 70% to 80% of which are singletons. Material: PBMCs. The receptor source for this set is a female donor in good health and CMV-seropositive. The CDR3 runs from the conserved cysteine through the conserved F or W. The D gene is left open where the match is weak. Expanded clones are given a class, and other clones once, few, many or no size at all.

TGTGCCAGCAGTCCCGTGGCGGGGGGGAGTGAGCAGTTCTTC	CASSPVAGGSEQFF	TRBV27	TRBJ2-1	NA	TRBD2
TGTGCCAGCACCTTGATGGGACAGGTCTCCTACGAGCAGTACTTC	CASTLMGQVSYEQYF	TRBV7-9	TRBJ2-7	NA	TRBD1
TGTGCCAGCAGTTGGGACAGGGCCTATGGCTACACCTTC	CASSWDRAYGYTF	TRBV6-5	TRBJ1-2	NA	TRBD1
TGTGCCAGCATTAACGGACGGGAGGCCGGTGAAGCTTTCTTT	CASINGREAGEAFF	TRBV27	TRBJ1-1	once	NA
TGTGCCAGCAGCATGAGGGGGATCAATCAGCCCCAGCATTTT	CASSMRGINQPQHF	TRBV5-6	TRBJ1-5	NA	NA
TGTGCCAGTAGTCGAACTAGCGGGGGGGCCGGGACCTACAATGAGCAGTTCTTC	CASSRTSGGAGTYNEQFF	TRBV19	TRBJ2-1	NA	TRBD2
TGTGCCAGCAGCGGGGGACAGGGGACCTACGAGCAGTACTTC	CASSGGQGTYEQYF	TRBV11-2	TRBJ2-7	few	TRBD1
TGTGCCAGCAGCTTAACAGAACTTGAAGCTTTCTTT	CASSLTELEAFF	TRBV7-9	TRBJ1-1	NA	NA
TGTGCCAGCAGTGATGGGGGGACAGATACGCAGTATTTT	CASSDGGTDTQYF	TRBV6-1	TRBJ2-3	NA	NA
TGTGCCAGCAAACTTACCGGGACTAGCGGCTACGAGCAGTACTTC	CASKLTGTSGYEQYF	TRBV6-1	TRBJ2-7	NA	TRBD2
TGTGCCAGCAGTTTATGGGGGGCGACTGAAGCTTTCTTT	CASSLWGATEAFF	TRBV28	TRBJ1-1	once	NA
TGTGCCAGCAGTGAAGATATACTAGCGGGGGCCTACAATGAGCAGTTCTTC	CASSEDILAGAYNEQFF	TRBV6-1	TRBJ2-1	few	TRBD2
TGTGCCAGCAGCCCCTATCGACTAGCGGGAGGAGGAGATACGCAGTATTTT	CASSPYRLAGGGDTQYF	TRBV11-2	TRBJ2-3	few	TRBD2
TGTGCCAGCAGCCCCGGGGTGGGGTACGAGCAGTACTTC	CASSPGVGYEQYF	TRBV9	TRBJ2-7	NA	NA
TGTGCCAGCAGCACAACTAGCGGGGGGGTGGAGACCCAGTACTTC	CASSTTSGGVETQYF	TRBV7-3	TRBJ2-5	NA	TRBD2
TGTGCCAGCAGAATCGGGACTAGTATTGTAAATGAGCAGTTCTTC	CASRIGTSIVNEQFF	TRBV2	TRBJ2-1	NA	TRBD2
TGCGCCAGCAGCTTGGCCGGGGTAGCAAGAGAGCAGTACTTC	CASSLAGVAREQYF	TRBV5-1	TRBJ2-7	NA	NA
TGTGCCAGCAGCCGCGCCTTGGGCGATCAGCCCCAGCATTTT	CASSRALGDQPQHF	TRBV7-9	TRBJ1-5	few	NA
TGTGCCAGCAGCCCCCTCCCCGGGACAGGGGAGATCGGGGAGCTGTTTTTT	CASSPLPGTGEIGELFF	TRBV7-3	TRBJ2-2	NA	TRBD1
TGTGCCAGCAGTTACTCCGGGACTAGCGACTACAATGAGCAGTTCTTC	CASSYSGTSDYNEQFF	TRBV6-5	TRBJ2-1	NA	TRBD2
TGTGCCAGCAGCGAACGGAGCGAGACAGCCTACGAGCAGTACTTC	CASSERSETAYEQYF	TRBV6-1	TRBJ2-7	NA	NA
TGTGCCAGCAGTGAGCCGGGACAGCCGCCTTCTTCCACCTTC	CASSEPGQPPSSTF	TRBV2	TRBJ1-2	NA	TRBD1
TGTGCCAGCAGTCCACACCGGGAGACAGGGTTACAGGGGAGTGAGCAGTTCTTC	CASSPHRETGLQGSEQFF	TRBV28	TRBJ2-1	NA	NA
TGTGCCAGCAGCGTACCGGCTAGCGGGGGGGCAGATACGCAGTATTTT	CASSVPASGGADTQYF	TRBV9	TRBJ2-3	once	TRBD2
TGCGCCAGCAGCTTGGCTCGGGGGTCCAATGAAAAACTGTTTTTT	CASSLARGSNEKLFF	TRBV5-1	TRBJ1-4	NA	NA
TGCGCCAGCAGTGATAGGACAGGGTCCCTAGCCGGCGAGCAGTACTTC	CASSDRTGSLAGEQYF	TRBV10-2	TRBJ2-7	NA	TRBD1